The T cell receptor (beta chain) under discussion was sequenced for a study of T cell changes during pregnancy in multiple sclerosis. TCRdb's copy holds only in-frame clones and misses some; the assay was immunoSEQ multiplex PCR. This sample has over 60,000 clones, with 90% to 95% found just once. This clone was detected only once. With 2 bases removed from V and 5 bases from J, the gap between germline ends came to 9 bases. This CDR3 is 14 amino acids long. Germline CDR1 is LGHNA and CDR2 is YSLEER. Specimen: peripheral blood, collected in the third trimester of pregnancy. This sequence was found in a female donor in good health, enrolled as a control in a pregnancy study. The V gene is TRBV4-3, the J gene TRBJ2-2; the D is unclear. Written as DNA, the CDR3 is TGCGCCAGCAGCCAATCCCCCAGGACCGGGGAGCTGTTTTTT. This gives the protein CASSQSPRTGELFF.